The table lists the clone carrying this TCR beta chain with a few counts. Other DNA sequences in the sample encode the same CDR3. The data were obtained in a study of blood T cell repertoires in COVID-19. Study summary: T cells, B-cell-depleted T cells, or PBMCs provided the cDNA or gDNA that served as material.

Sequenced by immunoSEQ multiplex PCR; TCRdb stores in-frame clones only, minus some. This table holds about 47,000 clones, around 86% found once. The CDR3 runs 14 residues. Germline trimming cut 4 bases from V and 6 bases from J; bases unmatched to any gene: 4. Germline V CDR1 and CDR2: SGHRS, YFSETQ. The source of this sequence is a human donor with acute or convalescent COVID-19. The donor label of this sample is uncertain. The sample consisted of peripheral blood. The chain has TRBV5-1 and TRBJ1-4; 9 bases map to TRBD1. CDR3 loop: CASSLGQGDEKLFF. The DNA of the CDR3 is TGCGCCAGCAGCCTGGGACAGGGAGATGAAAAACTGTTTTTT.